This TCR beta chain stems from a study of shared clonotypes between healthy human individuals. The germline V gene has CDR1 SGDLS and CDR2 YYNGEE. Trimming removed 4 bases from V and 9 bases from J; junction bases left unmatched: 11. This CDR3 spans 16 amino acids. Sequencing was performed with immunoSEQ multiplex PCR; in TCRdb, only in-frame clones are kept and a portion is missing. The sample has some 740,000 clones, 80% to 95% seen once. Naive CD8 cells lacked CD45RO, underwent positive selection for CCR7 and left out terminally differentiated effector memory CD45RA+ cells. V usage is TRBV9 and J usage is TRBJ2-1; 12 bases are a match to TRBD2. Material: naive CD8+ T cells sorted from blood. The source of this sequence is a man aged 25-45 years in good health. CDR3 residues: CASSLRPGLAGFEQFF. DNA of the CDR3: TGTGCCAGCAGCCTCCGTCCCGGACTAGCGGGATTTGAGCAGTTCTTC.